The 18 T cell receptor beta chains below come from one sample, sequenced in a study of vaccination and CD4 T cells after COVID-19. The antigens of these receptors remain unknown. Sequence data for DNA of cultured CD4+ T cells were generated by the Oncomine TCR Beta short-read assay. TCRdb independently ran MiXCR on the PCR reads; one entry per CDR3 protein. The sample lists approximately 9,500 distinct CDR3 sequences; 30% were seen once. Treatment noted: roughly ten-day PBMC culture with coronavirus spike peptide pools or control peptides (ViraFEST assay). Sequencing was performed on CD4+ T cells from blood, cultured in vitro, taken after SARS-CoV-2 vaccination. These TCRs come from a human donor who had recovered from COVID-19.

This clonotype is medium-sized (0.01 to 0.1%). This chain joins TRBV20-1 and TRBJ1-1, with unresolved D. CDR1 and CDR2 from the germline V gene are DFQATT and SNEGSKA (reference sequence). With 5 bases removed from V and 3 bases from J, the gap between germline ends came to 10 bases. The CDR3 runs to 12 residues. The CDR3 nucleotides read TGCAGTGCTCAGGATCGGGACACTGAAGCTTTCTTT. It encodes CSAQDRDTEAFF.

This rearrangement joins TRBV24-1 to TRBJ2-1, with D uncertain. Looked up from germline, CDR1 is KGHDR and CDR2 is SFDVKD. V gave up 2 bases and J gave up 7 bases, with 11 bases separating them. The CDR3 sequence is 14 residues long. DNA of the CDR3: TGTGCCACCAGTGATTCCCCACTCAAAAATGAGCAGTTCTTC. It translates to CATSDSPLKNEQFF.

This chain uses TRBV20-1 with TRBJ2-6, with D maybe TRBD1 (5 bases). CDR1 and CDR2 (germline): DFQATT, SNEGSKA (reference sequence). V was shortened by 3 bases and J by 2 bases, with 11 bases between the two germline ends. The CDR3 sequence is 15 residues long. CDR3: CSASGGAPGANVLTF. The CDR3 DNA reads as TGCAGTGCTAGCGGTGGGGCGCCTGGGGCCAACGTCCTGACTTTC.

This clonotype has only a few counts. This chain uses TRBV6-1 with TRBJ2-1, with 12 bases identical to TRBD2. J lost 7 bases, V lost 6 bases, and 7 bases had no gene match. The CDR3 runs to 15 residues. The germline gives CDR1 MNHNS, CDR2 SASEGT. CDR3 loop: CASRRLAGVANEQFF. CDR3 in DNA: TGTGCCAGCAGGCGACTAGCGGGAGTTGCAAATGAGCAGTTCTTC.

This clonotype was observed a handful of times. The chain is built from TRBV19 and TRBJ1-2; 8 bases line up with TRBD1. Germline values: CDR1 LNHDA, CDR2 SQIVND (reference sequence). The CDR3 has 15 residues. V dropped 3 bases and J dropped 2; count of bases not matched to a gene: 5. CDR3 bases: TGTGCCAGTAGTATGAGACAGGGGAGGAACTATGGCTACACCTTC. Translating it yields CASSMRQGRNYGYTF.

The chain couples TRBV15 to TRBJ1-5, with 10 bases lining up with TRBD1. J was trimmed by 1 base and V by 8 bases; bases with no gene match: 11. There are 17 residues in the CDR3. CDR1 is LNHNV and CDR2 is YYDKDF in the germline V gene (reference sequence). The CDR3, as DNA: TGTGCCACCGGCCCTAGGGGACAGGGGTTAAGCAATCAGCCCCAGCATTTT. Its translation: CATGPRGQGLSNQPQHF.

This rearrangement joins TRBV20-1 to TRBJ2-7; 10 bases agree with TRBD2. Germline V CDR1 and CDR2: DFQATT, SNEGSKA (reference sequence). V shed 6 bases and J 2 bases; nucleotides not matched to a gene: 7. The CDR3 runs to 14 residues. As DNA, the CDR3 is TGCAGTGCGGTCACTAGCGGGGCTACCTACGAGCAGTACTTC. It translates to CSAVTSGATYEQYF.

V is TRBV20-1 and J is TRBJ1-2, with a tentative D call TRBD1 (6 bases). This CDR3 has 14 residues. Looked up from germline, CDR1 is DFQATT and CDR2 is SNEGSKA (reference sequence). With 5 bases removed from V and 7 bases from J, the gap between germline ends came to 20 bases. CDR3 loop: CSADVWGGLSGYTF. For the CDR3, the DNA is TGCAGTGCTGACGTTTGGGGGGGCTTAAGTGGCTACACCTTC.

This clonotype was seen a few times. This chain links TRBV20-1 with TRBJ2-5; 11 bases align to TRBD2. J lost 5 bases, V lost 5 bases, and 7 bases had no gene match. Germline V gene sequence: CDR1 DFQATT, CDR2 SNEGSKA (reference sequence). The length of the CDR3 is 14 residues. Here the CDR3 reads CSAPTSGIFETQYF. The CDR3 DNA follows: TGCAGTGCTCCGACTAGCGGGATTTTTGAGACCCAGTACTTC.

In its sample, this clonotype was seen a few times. The CDR3 bases are TGTGCCAGCAGTGAAAGGACAGGCCAGAACTATGGCTACACCTTC. Amino acids: CASSERTGQNYGYTF. The chain combines TRBV2 with TRBJ1-2; TRBD1 agrees at 7 bases. V shed 2 bases and J 2 bases; nucleotides not matched to a gene: 5. There are 15 residues in the CDR3. Germline values: CDR1 SNHLY, CDR2 FYNNEI.

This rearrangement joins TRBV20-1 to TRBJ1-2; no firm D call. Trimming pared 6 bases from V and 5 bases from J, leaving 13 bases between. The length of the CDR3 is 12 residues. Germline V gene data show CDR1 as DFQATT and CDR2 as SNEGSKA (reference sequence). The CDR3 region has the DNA TGCAGTGCACCCCCGAAGGCGTATGGCTACACCTTC. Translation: CSAPPKAYGYTF.

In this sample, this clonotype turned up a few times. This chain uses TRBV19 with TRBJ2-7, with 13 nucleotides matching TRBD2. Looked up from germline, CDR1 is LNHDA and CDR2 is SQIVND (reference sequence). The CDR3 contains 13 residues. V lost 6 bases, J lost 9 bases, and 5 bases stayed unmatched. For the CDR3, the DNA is TGTGCCAGTAGCCGGACTAGCGGGAGTGTGCAGTACTTC. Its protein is CASSRTSGSVQYF.

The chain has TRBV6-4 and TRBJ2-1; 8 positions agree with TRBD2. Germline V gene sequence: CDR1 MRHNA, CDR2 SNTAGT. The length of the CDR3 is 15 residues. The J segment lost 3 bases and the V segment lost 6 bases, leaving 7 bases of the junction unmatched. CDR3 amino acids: CASSATSGNYNEQFF. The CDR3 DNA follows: TGTGCCAGCAGCGCAACTAGCGGCAACTACAATGAGCAGTTCTTC.

The CDR3 protein is CASSSEFLDRLGNTIYF. In DNA, the CDR3 is TGTGCCAGCAGTTCCGAATTCCTCGACAGGCTCGGAAACACCATATATTTT. This sequence joins TRBV6-2 or TRBV6-3 and TRBJ1-3; D might be TRBD1 (6 bases). V was trimmed by 4 bases and J by 4 bases, leaving 20 bases between them. This CDR3 is 17 amino acids long. Germline V gives CDR1 MNHEY, CDR2 SVGEGT.

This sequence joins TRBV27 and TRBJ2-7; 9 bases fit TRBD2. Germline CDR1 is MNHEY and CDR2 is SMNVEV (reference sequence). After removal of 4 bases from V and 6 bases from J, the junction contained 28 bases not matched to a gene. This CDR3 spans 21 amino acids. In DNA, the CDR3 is TGTGCCAGCAGTTCCGCCCTAGCGGGAAATTGGGGCGTTTTGGGAGGCCGCGAGCAGTACTTC. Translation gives CASSSALAGNWGVLGGREQYF.

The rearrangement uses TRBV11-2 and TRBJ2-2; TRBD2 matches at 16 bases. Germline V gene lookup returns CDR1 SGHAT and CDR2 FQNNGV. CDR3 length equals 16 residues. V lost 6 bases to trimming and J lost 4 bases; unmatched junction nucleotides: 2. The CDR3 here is CASRGLAGGPTGELFF. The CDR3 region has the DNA TGTGCCAGCAGGGGACTAGCGGGAGGGCCCACCGGGGAGCTGTTTTTT. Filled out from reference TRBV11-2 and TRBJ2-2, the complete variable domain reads EAGVAQSPRYKIIEKRQSVAFWCNPISGHATLYWYQQILGQGPKLLIQFQNNGVVDDSQLPKDRFSAERLKGVDSTLKIQPAKLEDSAVYLCASRGLAGGPTGELFFGEGSRLTVL.

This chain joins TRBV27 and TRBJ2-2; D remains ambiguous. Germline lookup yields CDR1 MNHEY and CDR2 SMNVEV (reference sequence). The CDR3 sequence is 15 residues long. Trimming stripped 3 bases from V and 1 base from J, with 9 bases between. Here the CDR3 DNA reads TGTGCCAGCAGTTTTTATGGGCAGAACACCGGGGAGCTGTTTTTT. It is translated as CASSFYGQNTGELFF.

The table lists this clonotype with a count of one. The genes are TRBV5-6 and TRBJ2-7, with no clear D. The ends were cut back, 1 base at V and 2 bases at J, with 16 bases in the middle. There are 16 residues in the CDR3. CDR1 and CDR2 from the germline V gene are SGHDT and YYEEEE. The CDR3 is CASSLLRLLVPYEQYF. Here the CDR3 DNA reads TGTGCCAGCAGCTTGCTGCGCCTACTTGTCCCCTACGAGCAGTACTTC.